This is a list of T cell receptor beta chains from one sample in a study of shared clonotypes between healthy human individuals. Only in-frame clones appear in the TCRdb table, and some are missing; sequencing was by immunoSEQ multiplex PCR. This table holds about 1.5 million clones, roughly 97% found once. Sequencing was performed on naive CD4+ T cells sorted from blood. The receptors were gathered from a man between 25 and 39 years old in good health. The CDR3 runs from the conserved cysteine through the conserved F or W. A D gene is named only where the DNA matches it firmly. Rows may omit the clone size; those that give it use once, few, many or a size class.

clone size: NA; D gene: NA; V gene: TRBV28; J gene: TRBJ2-3; CDR3 DNA: TGTGCCAGCAGTTTAACGGCAGATACGCAGTATTTT; CDR3 protein: CASSLTADTQYF
clone size: NA; D gene: NA; V gene: TRBV11-2; J gene: TRBJ1-5; CDR3 DNA: TGTGCCAGCAGCGAGGGGAGCAATCAGCCCCAGCATTTT; CDR3 protein: CASSEGSNQPQHF
clone size: NA; D gene: TRBD1; V gene: TRBV7-8; J gene: TRBJ2-7; CDR3 DNA: TGTGCCAGCAGTCCATATGGGGGACAGGGTCGTCGCGAGCAGTACTTC; CDR3 protein: CASSPYGGQGRREQYF
clone size: NA; D gene: TRBD1; V gene: TRBV9; J gene: TRBJ2-3; CDR3 DNA: TGTGCCAGCAGCGGGGGAGGACAGGGGGCCACAGATACGCAGTATTTT; CDR3 protein: CASSGGGQGATDTQYF
clone size: NA; D gene: NA; V gene: TRBV18; J gene: TRBJ1-5; CDR3 DNA: TGTGCCAGCTCACCCCAGGGGAATCAGCCCCAGCATTTT; CDR3 protein: CASSPQGNQPQHF
clone size: once; D gene: NA; V gene: TRBV30; J gene: TRBJ1-1; CDR3 DNA: TGTGCCTGGGGAAGTCGGTTGGGCACTGAAGCTTTCTTT; CDR3 protein: CAWGSRLGTEAFF
clone size: NA; D gene: NA; V gene: TRBV11-2; J gene: TRBJ2-5; CDR3 DNA: TGTGCCAGCAGGTCTGGGGGAGAGACCCAGTACTTC; CDR3 protein: CASRSGGETQYF
clone size: NA; D gene: NA; V gene: TRBV4-2; J gene: TRBJ1-1; CDR3 DNA: TGTGCCAGCACGGGAAAGGGTTATAGCACTGAAGCTTTCTTT; CDR3 protein: CASTGKGYSTEAFF
clone size: NA; D gene: TRBD1; V gene: TRBV5-1; J gene: TRBJ2-7; CDR3 DNA: TGCGCCAGCAGCCTGTCGGGACAGACCTACGAGCAGTACTTC; CDR3 protein: CASSLSGQTYEQYF
clone size: NA; D gene: TRBD2; V gene: TRBV4-3; J gene: TRBJ2-7; CDR3 DNA: TGCGCCAGCAGCCAAGCAAGGACTAGCGGGGGCTCCTACGAGCAGTACTTC; CDR3 protein: CASSQARTSGGSYEQYF
clone size: once; D gene: NA; V gene: TRBV11-2; J gene: TRBJ2-2; CDR3 DNA: TGTGCCAGCAGCTTCGACCCCCCGGGGACCGGGGAGCTGTTTTTT; CDR3 protein: CASSFDPPGTGELFF
clone size: NA; D gene: NA; V gene: TRBV6-1; J gene: TRBJ2-1; CDR3 DNA: TGTGCCAGCAGTCCGCTGACCCCTTTGGTCTTC; CDR3 protein: CASSPLTPLVF
clone size: NA; D gene: NA; V gene: TRBV9; J gene: TRBJ1-2; CDR3 DNA: TGTGCCAGCAGCGCCGGGGCGCTCGGTGATGGTGGCTACACCTTC; CDR3 protein: CASSAGALGDGGYTF
clone size: NA; D gene: NA; V gene: TRBV6-1; J gene: TRBJ2-4; CDR3 DNA: TGTGCCAGCAAGCCGAACAGGGCCCAAAACATTCAGTACTTC; CDR3 protein: CASKPNRAQNIQYF
clone size: NA; D gene: NA; V gene: TRBV7-9; J gene: TRBJ2-1; CDR3 DNA: TGTGCCAGCAGCTTAAGGCCCCGGGACACCGGCTACAATGAGCAGTTCTTC; CDR3 protein: CASSLRPRDTGYNEQFF
clone size: once; D gene: NA; V gene: TRBV28; J gene: TRBJ1-4; CDR3 DNA: TGTGCCGGGGCCCAGAGCGGCTGGAATGAAAAACTGTTTTTT; CDR3 protein: CAGAQSGWNEKLFF
clone size: once; D gene: NA; V gene: TRBV29-1; J gene: TRBJ2-1; CDR3 DNA: TGCAGCGTTGAACACCCCAATGAGCAGTTCTTC; CDR3 protein: CSVEHPNEQFF
clone size: NA; D gene: TRBD1; V gene: TRBV7-9; J gene: TRBJ1-5; CDR3 DNA: TGTGCCAGCAGCTTAGGACAGGGTATTGGCAATCAGCCCCAGCATTTT; CDR3 protein: CASSLGQGIGNQPQHF
clone size: NA; D gene: TRBD2; V gene: TRBV7-8; J gene: TRBJ2-7; CDR3 DNA: TGTGCCAGTTCCAGGACTAGCGGGAATCTGGGAATCTACGAGCAGTACTTC; CDR3 protein: CASSRTSGNLGIYEQYF
clone size: NA; D gene: TRBD1; V gene: TRBV5-1; J gene: TRBJ2-7; CDR3 DNA: TGCGCCAGCAGCTTCACCGGGACAGAAGTCCACGAGCAGTACTTC; CDR3 protein: CASSFTGTEVHEQYF
clone size: NA; D gene: NA; V gene: TRBV15; J gene: TRBJ2-1; CDR3 DNA: TGTGCCACCCGAAGCGGAAGCTACAATGAGCAGTTCTTC; CDR3 protein: CATRSGSYNEQFF
clone size: NA; D gene: NA; V gene: TRBV2; J gene: TRBJ2-5; CDR3 DNA: TGTGCCACGTACCGGGACTTAAAAGAGACCCAGTACTTC; CDR3 protein: CATYRDLKETQYF
clone size: NA; D gene: TRBD2; V gene: TRBV14; J gene: TRBJ2-3; CDR3 DNA: TGTGCCAGCGGGCTAGCGGGAGTAGATACGCAGTATTTT; CDR3 protein: CASGLAGVDTQYF
clone size: NA; D gene: TRBD1; V gene: TRBV5-6; J gene: TRBJ2-7; CDR3 DNA: TGTGCCAGCAGTCACCCCGGGACAGGGAGTTACGAGCAGTACTTC; CDR3 protein: CASSHPGTGSYEQYF
clone size: NA; D gene: NA; V gene: TRBV27; J gene: TRBJ1-2; CDR3 DNA: TGTGCCAGCAGTTTTACCGGACGGGGCTACACCTTC; CDR3 protein: CASSFTGRGYTF
clone size: NA; D gene: NA; V gene: TRBV28; J gene: TRBJ1-2; CDR3 DNA: TGTGCCAGCAATGGGGCAGGGCGGATTTATGGCTACACCTTC; CDR3 protein: CASNGAGRIYGYTF
clone size: few; D gene: TRBD1; V gene: TRBV9; J gene: TRBJ2-7; CDR3 DNA: TGTGCCAGCAGCGTTGGGACAGTCTCCTACGAGCAGTACTTC; CDR3 protein: CASSVGTVSYEQYF
clone size: NA; D gene: TRBD1; V gene: TRBV11-3; J gene: TRBJ2-5; CDR3 DNA: TGTGCCAGCAGCCCCGGGACAGGGGGCTGGGAGACCCAGTACTTC; CDR3 protein: CASSPGTGGWETQYF
clone size: NA; D gene: NA; V gene: TRBV28; J gene: TRBJ2-7; CDR3 DNA: TGTGCCAGCAGTGCTAGGACTGCTCAACCCGAGCAGTACTTC; CDR3 protein: CASSARTAQPEQYF
clone size: NA; D gene: TRBD2; V gene: TRBV6-5; J gene: TRBJ2-1; CDR3 DNA: TGTGCCAGCAAGGACGGGAGGGGGGTCAATGAGCAGTTCTTC; CDR3 protein: CASKDGRGVNEQFF
clone size: NA; D gene: NA; V gene: TRBV9; J gene: TRBJ1-1; CDR3 DNA: TGTGCCAGCAGCTCACATGCGCGAAAAATGAACACTGAAGCTTTCTTT; CDR3 protein: CASSSHARKMNTEAFF
clone size: once; D gene: NA; V gene: TRBV9; J gene: TRBJ2-1; CDR3 DNA: TGTGCCAGCAGCGTAGTGGGTAGGGGTGAGCAGTTCTTC; CDR3 protein: CASSVVGRGEQFF
clone size: NA; D gene: TRBD1; V gene: TRBV6-5; J gene: TRBJ2-7; CDR3 DNA: TGTGCCAGCAGGGGGACAGGGGGCATGAACGAGCAGTACTTC; CDR3 protein: CASRGTGGMNEQYF
clone size: NA; D gene: NA; V gene: TRBV28; J gene: TRBJ2-6; CDR3 DNA: TGTGCCAGCAAGACAGGCTATACCTCTGGGGCCAACGTCCTGACTTTC; CDR3 protein: CASKTGYTSGANVLTF
clone size: NA; D gene: NA; V gene: TRBV6-5; J gene: TRBJ2-3; CDR3 DNA: TGTGCCAGCAGTTACTACGGACCTCGGGCCACAGATACGCAGTATTTT; CDR3 protein: CASSYYGPRATDTQYF
clone size: NA; D gene: TRBD2; V gene: TRBV29-1; J gene: TRBJ2-7; CDR3 DNA: TGCAGCGTTGTTAACCTGAAGGGACTAGCGGGAGGTAGTTCCTACGAGCAGTACTTC; CDR3 protein: CSVVNLKGLAGGSSYEQYF
clone size: NA; D gene: TRBD1; V gene: TRBV9; J gene: TRBJ2-6; CDR3 DNA: TGTGCCAGCAGCGACCCCGGGACAGCCTTCTCTGGGGCCAACGTCCTGACTTTC; CDR3 protein: CASSDPGTAFSGANVLTF
clone size: NA; D gene: NA; V gene: TRBV9; J gene: TRBJ2-2; CDR3 DNA: TGTGCCAGCAGCGTAGACCCGGCCCCCGGGGAGCTGTTTTTT; CDR3 protein: CASSVDPAPGELFF
clone size: NA; D gene: NA; V gene: TRBV7-2; J gene: TRBJ2-1; CDR3 DNA: TGTGCCAGCAGCTATAGGGGGGGCTACAATGAGCAGTTCTTC; CDR3 protein: CASSYRGGYNEQFF
clone size: NA; D gene: NA; V gene: TRBV18; J gene: TRBJ2-3; CDR3 DNA: TGTGCCAGCTCACCACTCCCCAACGCGGATACGCAGTATTTT; CDR3 protein: CASSPLPNADTQYF
clone size: NA; D gene: NA; V gene: TRBV10-2; J gene: TRBJ2-7; CDR3 DNA: TGCGCCAGCAATGGAGGTATCTACGAGCAGTACTTC; CDR3 protein: CASNGGIYEQYF
clone size: NA; D gene: NA; V gene: TRBV7-3; J gene: TRBJ2-1; CDR3 DNA: TGTGCCAGCAGCTTAAGGGGATCATACAATGAGCAGTTCTTC; CDR3 protein: CASSLRGSYNEQFF
clone size: few; D gene: TRBD2; V gene: TRBV9; J gene: TRBJ2-5; CDR3 DNA: TGTGCCAGCAGCGCCTCCGGGACTAGCGAAGAGACCCAGTACTTC; CDR3 protein: CASSASGTSEETQYF
clone size: NA; D gene: TRBD1; V gene: TRBV7-9; J gene: TRBJ1-2; CDR3 DNA: TGTGCCAGCAGCTTAACAGGGGGCGCGTCCGGCTACACCTTC; CDR3 protein: CASSLTGGASGYTF
clone size: NA; D gene: NA; V gene: TRBV7-8; J gene: TRBJ2-7; CDR3 DNA: TGTGCCAGCAGCCCCGGGGTAGGCGCCATTTACGAGCAGTACTTC; CDR3 protein: CASSPGVGAIYEQYF
clone size: NA; D gene: NA; V gene: TRBV11-1; J gene: TRBJ2-7; CDR3 DNA: TGTGCCAGCAGCGTATCCTTAACAGGAACCTACGAGCAGTACTTC; CDR3 protein: CASSVSLTGTYEQYF
clone size: NA; D gene: NA; V gene: TRBV9; J gene: TRBJ2-3; CDR3 DNA: TGTGCCAGCAGCGTAGTCGGGGCGCAGACAGATACGCAGTATTTT; CDR3 protein: CASSVVGAQTDTQYF
clone size: NA; D gene: TRBD2; V gene: TRBV7-2; J gene: TRBJ2-5; CDR3 DNA: TGTGCCAGCAGCCAGGGACTAGCGAAAGAGACCCAGTACTTC; CDR3 protein: CASSQGLAKETQYF
clone size: once; D gene: NA; V gene: TRBV28; J gene: TRBJ2-7; CDR3 DNA: TGTGCCAGCAGGCCAGGGAGAAACTCCTACGAGCAGTACTTC; CDR3 protein: CASRPGRNSYEQYF
clone size: NA; D gene: TRBD2; V gene: TRBV9; J gene: TRBJ2-2; CDR3 DNA: TGTGCCAGCAGCGTAGGATCGGGGAGGGTTGGCGGGGAGCTGTTTTTT; CDR3 protein: CASSVGSGRVGGELFF
clone size: NA; D gene: NA; V gene: TRBV6-1; J gene: TRBJ2-3; CDR3 DNA: TGTGCCAGCAGGGCTAGCACAGATACGCAGTATTTT; CDR3 protein: CASRASTDTQYF
clone size: NA; D gene: NA; V gene: TRBV28; J gene: TRBJ1-4; CDR3 DNA: TGTGCCAGCAGTCTACAGGTCGTGGGTGAAAAACTGTTTTTT; CDR3 protein: CASSLQVVGEKLFF
clone size: NA; D gene: NA; V gene: TRBV28; J gene: TRBJ2-3; CDR3 DNA: TGTGCCAGCAGTCAGGGGAGGGAAGATACGCAGTATTTT; CDR3 protein: CASSQGREDTQYF
clone size: NA; D gene: NA; V gene: TRBV18; J gene: TRBJ1-4; CDR3 DNA: TGTGCCAGCTTTACAGGGCCAAGGGGCACTAATGAAAAACTGTTTTTT; CDR3 protein: CASFTGPRGTNEKLFF
clone size: NA; D gene: TRBD2; V gene: TRBV5-1; J gene: TRBJ2-7; CDR3 DNA: TGCGCCAGCAGCTTGGAATGGACTAGCGGGGATCCGAACTTC; CDR3 protein: CASSLEWTSGDPNF